The 21 T cell receptor beta chains below were found in one sample sequenced in a study of T cell repertoires in cytomegalovirus infection. TCRdb used MiXCR to reprocess the reads, holding one entry per CDR3 protein. The repertoire holds approximately 290,000 distinct CDR3 sequences, with roughly a quarter as singletons. What was sequenced was PBMCs. These receptors originate from a human donor in good health (CMV status not recorded). Some clones in this sample may be carry-over from other donors' samples.

CDR3 sequence (DNA): TGTGCCAGCAGTTTCACCGGACAGGGGGCTTTCTTT. Encoded protein: CASSFTGQGAFF. The chain recombines TRBV12-3 or TRBV12-4 with TRBJ1-1; TRBD1 matches at 9 bases. The ends lost 3 bases at V and 11 bases at J; junction bases unmatched: 4. The CDR3 loop spans 12 amino acids.

The rearrangement joins TRBV7-9 to TRBJ1-4; D is undetermined. The germline CDR1 and CDR2 sequences are SEHNR and FQNEAQ (reference sequence). The CDR3 is 12 amino acids. V shed 1 base and J shed 8 bases, with 5 bases lying between them. The CDR3 coding sequence is TGTGCCAGCAGCTTAGAGGCGGAAAAACTGTTTTTT. Residues: CASSLEAEKLFF.

This clonotype was observed at least ten times. This chain connects TRBV7-2 to TRBJ1-5, with TRBD1 as a possible D gene (6 bases). Germline V lookup: CDR1 SGHTA, CDR2 FQGNSA. The V gene lost 5 bases and the J gene lost 2 bases, with 10 bases spanning the gap. There are 14 residues in the CDR3. As DNA, the CDR3 is TGTGCCAGCAGCCCCTCAGGGGGCAATCAGCCCCAGCATTTT. This translates into CASSPSGGNQPQHF.

This clonotype was detected many times. The genes are TRBV4-1 and TRBJ1-5; D is unresolved. Germline loops: CDR1 MGHRA, CDR2 YSYEKL. This CDR3 spans 15 amino acids. V was pared by 3 bases and J by 3 bases, with 12 bases between. This CDR3 is CASSQDPGVNQPQHF. The CDR3 DNA follows: TGCGCCAGCAGCCAGGACCCGGGCGTCAATCAGCCCCAGCATTTT.

The chain combines TRBV7-9 with TRBJ2-5; 8 bases are shared with TRBD2. This CDR3 spans 15 amino acids. V lost 1 base to trimming and J lost 5 bases; unmatched junction nucleotides: 6. Germline assignment: CDR1 SEHNR and CDR2 FQNEAQ (reference sequence). The chain's CDR3 is CASSLETGGLETQYF. CDR3 bases: TGTGCCAGCAGCTTAGAAACGGGAGGGTTGGAGACCCAGTACTTC.

The chain links TRBV28 to TRBJ2-7; D is undetermined. CDR1 MDHEN and CDR2 SYDVKM come from the germline V gene. The ends were cut back, 7 bases at V and 5 bases at J, with 15 bases in the middle. The CDR3 sequence is 13 residues long. The CDR3 DNA reads as TGTGCCAGCATCTCTACGGACCGTAACGAGCAGTACTTC. It encodes CASISTDRNEQYF.

In the case of this clonotype: Mismatch with germline at one junction end may stem from a read error. This chain connects TRBV19 to TRBJ1-5; D unclear. The CDR3 is 15 amino acids. The germline gives CDR1 LNHDA, CDR2 SQIVND (reference sequence). The CDR3 region has the DNA TGTGCCAGTAGCCCGGGAGGGTTTAGCAATCAGTCCCAGCATTTT. Translated, it gives CASSPGGFSNQSQHF.

This clonotype has a handful of counts. A read error may be the cause here, since a much bigger clone is one base away. This chain links TRBV24-1 with TRBJ2-1, with 10 bases that match TRBD2. CDR3 length: 16 amino acids. Germline V gives CDR1 KGHDR, CDR2 SFDVKD. Losses at the gene ends were 3 bases for V and 0 bases for J; bases not matched to a gene: 1. The CDR3 protein is CATSDPSGSSYNEQFF. CDR3 nucleotide sequence: TGTGCCACCAGTGATCCTAGCGGGAGCTCCTACAATGAGCAGTTCTTC.

The V gene is TRBV7-2, the J gene TRBJ1-5, with 7 bases aligning to TRBD1. With V trimmed by 5 bases and J by 5 bases, 3 bases remained unmatched. The V gene's germline CDR1 is SGHTA and CDR2 FQGNSA. This CDR3 is built from 13 residues. CDR3 nucleotide sequence: TGTGCCAGCAGCATAGACAGGGATCAGCCCCAGCATTTT. Residues: CASSIDRDQPQHF.

With respect to this clonotype: One end of the junction is discordant with germline, which a read error may explain. V usage is TRBV7-2 and J usage is TRBJ2-3, with 11 bases that match TRBD2. Germline V gives CDR1 SGHTA, CDR2 FQGNSA. The length of the CDR3 is 15 residues. CDR3 bases: TGTGACAGCAGCTTAGGCCTAGCGGGAGGTTTTGCGCAGTATTTT. The encoded protein is CDSSLGLAGGFAQYF.

This clonotype has only one observation. The chain joins TRBV2 to TRBJ2-2; D tentatively reads TRBD1 or TRBD2 (5 bases each). Germline V gives CDR1 SNHLY, CDR2 FYNNEI. V lost 7 bases, J lost 0 bases, and 15 bases lay in between. CDR3 length: 16 amino acids. In DNA, the CDR3 is TGTGCCAGCACGTGGGCAGGGACGACGAACACCGGGGAGCTGTTTTTT. Translated: CASTWAGTTNTGELFF.

This clonotype turned up a few times. V is TRBV28 and J is TRBJ1-6; tentatively, D is TRBD1 (5 bases). Germline lookup yields CDR1 MDHEN and CDR2 SYDVKM. The CDR3 is 13 residues long. V was cut by 2 bases and J by 8 bases, with 7 bases left in between. The CDR3 region is CASSLDSHSPLHF. CDR3 coding DNA: TGTGCCAGCAGTTTAGACAGCCATTCACCCCTCCACTTT.

V gene TRBV10-3 combines with J gene TRBJ1-1, with D tentatively TRBD1 (5 bases). The CDR3 is 12 amino acids. In germline, CDR1 is ENHRY, CDR2 SYGVKD. V gave up 6 bases and J gave up 7 bases, with 12 bases separating them. The CDR3 DNA reads as TGTGCCATCAGCCGGGGACGGAATGAAGCTTTCTTT. This sequence encodes CAISRGRNEAFF.

This clonotype was found many times. V and J are TRBV7-2 and TRBJ2-1; 9 bases line up with TRBD2. Germline trimming cut 1 base from V and 9 bases from J; bases unmatched to any gene: 7. CDR1 is SGHTA and CDR2 is FQGNSA in the germline V gene. The CDR3 spans 15 residues. CDR3 DNA sequence: TGTGCCAGCAGCTTAGTAGCGGGAGTACTCGGTGAGCAGTTCTTC. As protein: CASSLVAGVLGEQFF.

The chain uses TRBV7-9 and TRBJ2-1, with TRBD2 matching over 7 bases. Germline CDR1 is SEHNR and CDR2 is FQNEAQ (reference sequence). The CDR3 is made up of 15 amino acids. With 5 bases clipped from V and 1 base from J, the junction kept 5 bases outside the gene matches. CDR3 sequence (DNA): TGTGCCAGCAGCGCCCCTAGCGGATCCTACAATGAGCAGTTCTTC. It codes for CASSAPSGSYNEQFF. Full variable domain (remainder filled in from reference TRBV7-9 and TRBJ2-1): DTGVSQNPRHKITKRGQNVTFRCDPISEHNRLYWYRQTLGQGPEFLTYFQNEAQLEKSRLLSDRFSAERPKGSFSTLEIQRTEQGDSAMYLCASSAPSGSYNEQFFGPGTRLTVL.

This clonotype has a handful of counts. The rearrangement joins TRBV28 to TRBJ1-2, with TRBD1 matching 10 bases. Germline CDR1 and CDR2: MDHEN and SYDVKM. V shed 2 bases and J 2 bases; nucleotides not matched to a gene: 5. This CDR3 has 16 amino acids. In nucleotides, the CDR3 is TGTGCCAGCAGTTTACCCGGACAGGGGGGGAACTATGGCTACACCTTC. Residues: CASSLPGQGGNYGYTF.

This clonotype was seen many times. The chain couples TRBV19 to TRBJ1-5; D possibly corresponds to TRBD1 (5 bases). The CDR3 loop spans 14 amino acids. V was shortened by 5 bases and J by 1 base, with 9 bases between the two germline ends. Germline CDR1 is LNHDA and CDR2 is SQIVND (reference sequence). The CDR3 region has the DNA TGTGCCAGTAGTTTTCGGGACAGCAATCAGCCCCAGCATTTT. The encoded protein is CASSFRDSNQPQHF. The whole variable domain, remainder taken from reference TRBV19 and TRBJ1-5, is DGGITQSPKYLFRKEGQNVTLSCEQNLNHDAMYWYRQDPGQGLRLIYYSQIVNDFQKGDIAEGYSVSREKKESFPLTVTSAQKNPTAFYLCASSFRDSNQPQHFGDGTRLSIL.

This clonotype came up a few times. The V call is TRBV7-9, the J call TRBJ1-1; possibly TRBD1 for D (5 bases). In germline, CDR1 is SEHNR, CDR2 FQNEAQ (reference sequence). V dropped 5 bases and J dropped 4 bases, with 20 bases sitting between them. This CDR3 has 16 residues. The CDR3 DNA reads as TGTGCCAGCAGCCTCCCCCGGTTCGGGACGGGCACTGAAGCTTTCTTT. It translates to CASSLPRFGTGTEAFF.

This clonotype was seen repeatedly, ten times or more. The gene calls are TRBV7-8 and TRBJ1-6; D ambiguous. The V and J ends lost 0 bases and 0 bases respectively, with 12 bases between them. The CDR3 runs 18 residues. The germline gives CDR1 SGHVS, CDR2 FQNEAQ. The CDR3 nucleotides read TGTGCCAGCAGCTTAGCGTTAGGAAGGAGCTCCTATAATTCACCCCTCCACTTT. Protein product: CASSLALGRSSYNSPLHF.

This clonotype was counted between two and nine times. This sequence joins TRBV29-1 and TRBJ2-2; the D gene is possibly TRBD1 (6 bases). The CDR3 sequence is 14 residues long. Trimming removed 6 bases from V and 0 bases from J, with 11 bases in between. Germline V gene lookup returns CDR1 SQVTM and CDR2 ANQGSEA. As DNA, the CDR3 is TGCAGCGTAACCGGGACACCGAACACCGGGGAGCTGTTTTTT. This gives the protein CSVTGTPNTGELFF.

This clonotype occurred a few times. This rearrangement joins TRBV20-1 to TRBJ2-1; 8 nucleotides agree with TRBD2. With V trimmed by 3 bases and J by 4 bases, 11 bases remained unmatched. CDR1 and CDR2 from the germline V gene are DFQATT and SNEGSKA (reference sequence). The CDR3 contains 16 residues. CDR3 nucleotide sequence: TGCAGTGCTAGCCCGCGCTTGCGGGAGGCTTACAATGAGCAGTTCTTC. Translation: CSASPRLREAYNEQFF.